These 26 T cell receptor beta chains came from one sample sequenced in a study of cytomegalovirus exposure and HLA in healthy donors. PCR was performed using 60 Vbeta and 13 Jbeta primers. Profiled with immunoSEQ multiplex PCR; TCRdb holds only in-frame clones, not every one. The sample includes over 200,000 clones. Sequencing was done on a sample of PBMCs. These receptors were taken from a young woman in good health and CMV-seropositive.

The rearrangement joins TRBV11-2 to TRBJ2-7; 7 positions match TRBD1. Germline V gene sequence: CDR1 SGHAT, CDR2 FQNNGV. The V and J ends lost 5 bases and 3 bases, in that order; junction bases with no gene match: 1. CDR3 length equals 12 residues. For the CDR3, the DNA is TGTGCCAGCAGCGGGGACAGCTACGAGCAGTACTTC. Its translation is CASSGDSYEQYF. Based on the CDR3 plus reference TRBV11-2 and TRBJ2-7, the full variable domain is EAGVAQSPRYKIIEKRQSVAFWCNPISGHATLYWYQQILGQGPKLLIQFQNNGVVDDSQLPKDRFSAERLKGVDSTLKIQPAKLEDSAVYLCASSGDSYEQYFGPGTRLTVT.

The J gene is TRBJ2-3, the V gene TRBV10-2; 7 positions match TRBD2. The germline V gene has CDR1 WSHSY and CDR2 SAAADI. Trimming at V came to 11 bases and at J to 1 base, leaving 9 bases not matched to a gene. The CDR3 sequence is 14 residues long. The CDR3 loop reads CALGEGTRTDTQYF. The CDR3 DNA is TGCGCCCTCGGGGAGGGGACTCGCACAGATACGCAGTATTTT.

The J gene is TRBJ2-6, the V gene TRBV2; no definite D call. From germline, CDR1 is SNHLY and CDR2 FYNNEI. V lost 6 bases and J lost 0, with 9 bases in between. There are 15 residues in the CDR3. For the CDR3, the DNA is TGTGCCAGCAGCCTCACAAGCTCTGGGGCCAACGTCCTGACTTTC. It codes for CASSLTSSGANVLTF.

This chain uses TRBV2 with TRBJ2-6; tentatively, D is TRBD2 (5 bases). The V and J ends lost 4 bases and 0 bases respectively, with 22 bases between them. Germline-derived CDR1 and CDR2 are SNHLY and FYNNEI. CDR3 length equals 20 residues. The CDR3 region has the DNA TGTGCCAGCAGTGGAGGGTTTGGGCGGCAGGCGATCTCTGGGGCCAACGTCCTGACTTTC. As protein: CASSGGFGRQAISGANVLTF.

The genes are TRBV6-1 and TRBJ1-1; 8 nucleotides line up with TRBD1. CDR1 and CDR2 from the germline V gene are MNHNS and SASEGT. CDR3 length: 12 amino acids. V gave up 5 bases and J gave up 10 bases; unmatched junction bases: 6. The CDR3 spells CASSPGGTGAFF. The CDR3 DNA reads TGTGCCAGCAGTCCAGGGGGCACAGGAGCTTTCTTT.

The V and J genes are TRBV28 and TRBJ2-7, with D possibly matching TRBD1 (6 bases). V was shortened by 7 bases and J by 4 bases, with 26 bases between the two germline ends. Germline lookup yields CDR1 MDHEN and CDR2 SYDVKM. The CDR3 is made up of 17 amino acids. The CDR3 coding sequence is TGTGCCAGCACCGGCAGGGGATTGGACGACCTACAATACGAGCAGTACTTC. It specifies CASTGRGLDDLQYEQYF.

The chain has TRBV28 and TRBJ1-5; D unclear. The CDR3 has 17 amino acids. V gave up 2 bases and J gave up 3 bases, with 17 bases separating them. Germline CDR1 MDHEN, CDR2 SYDVKM. DNA for the CDR3: TGTGCCAGCAGTTTAACCAACACCCGCCCTGACAATCAGCCCCAGCATTTT. Amino acids: CASSLTNTRPDNQPQHF.

J is TRBJ1-1 and V is TRBV19; the D gene is possibly TRBD1 (6 bases). Deletions cut 9 bases from V and 3 bases from J, with 20 bases between. The CDR3 length is 15 residues. The germline CDR1 and CDR2 sequences are LNHDA and SQIVND (reference sequence). CDR3 sequence: CASSGVRGSDTEAFF. The CDR3 DNA sequence: TGTGCCAGCTCAGGGGTGCGGGGGTCGGACACTGAAGCTTTCTTT.

The chain carries TRBV7-7 and TRBJ2-1; D remains unclear. Germline loops: CDR1 SSHAT, CDR2 FNYEAQ (reference sequence). The CDR3 is 15 amino acids. Trimming cost V 1 base and J 2 bases, with 9 bases left between them. CDR3 in DNA: TGTGCCAGCAGCTTAGGAAGCGCGACCTACAATGAGCAGTTCTTC. This codes for CASSLGSATYNEQFF. The variable domain in full, completed from reference TRBV7-7 and TRBJ2-1, reads GAGVSQSPRYKVTKRGQDVTLRCDPISSHATLYWYQQALGQGPEFLTYFNYEAQPDKSGLPSDRFSAERPEGSISTLTIQRTEQRDSAMYRCASSLGSATYNEQFFGPGTRLTVL.

The rearrangement uses TRBV11-2 and TRBJ2-7; D may be TRBD2 (5 bases). Germline-derived CDR1 and CDR2 are SGHAT and FQNNGV. The CDR3 is 14 residues long. V was trimmed by 0 bases and J by 5 bases, leaving 11 bases between them. The CDR3 is CASSLDLGVNEQYF. CDR3 in DNA: TGTGCCAGCAGCTTAGATCTCGGGGTAAACGAGCAGTACTTC.

The V gene is TRBV5-3, the J gene TRBJ2-5, with TRBD1 matching over 7 bases. The DNA end is more similar to TRBJ2-7, so the J call may be wrong. TRBV5-3 is given ORF status, its function remaining uncertain. The CDR3 runs 16 residues. The CDR3 loop reads CARSPLSPGQNYEQYF. CDR3 DNA: TGTGCCAGAAGCCCACTCTCACCGGGACAGAACTACGAGCAGTACTTC.

The chain recombines TRBV5-1 with TRBJ2-7, with a possible D match to TRBD1 (6 bases). The CDR3 sequence is 14 residues long. Germline CDR1 and CDR2: SGHRS and YFSETQ. V gave up 0 bases and J gave up 1 base, with 8 bases separating them. The DNA for the CDR3 is TGCGCCAGCAGCTTGGGGACAGTTTCCTACGAGCAGTACTTC. As protein: CASSLGTVSYEQYF.

The chain recombines TRBV7-9 with TRBJ1-5; 9 positions agree with TRBD1. CDR1 SEHNR and CDR2 FQNEAQ come from the germline V gene (reference sequence). The CDR3 contains 16 residues. V shed 5 bases, J shed 0 bases, and the junction held 5 bases outside the gene matches. CDR3 sequence (DNA): TGTGCCAGCAGCAAGGACAGGGGCGGTAGCAATCAGCCCCAGCATTTT. The encoded protein is CASSKDRGGSNQPQHF.

The V call is TRBV6-5, the J call TRBJ1-1; 8 bases align to TRBD1. Trimming removed 0 bases from V and 11 bases from J; junction bases left unmatched: 11. The CDR3 is 15 residues long. In germline, CDR1 is MNHEY, CDR2 SVGAGI. This chain's CDR3 is CASSYSLNRGLRAFF. The CDR3 bases are TGTGCCAGCAGTTACTCCCTTAACAGGGGGTTACGTGCTTTCTTT.

The rearrangement links TRBV14 to TRBJ1-3; 9 positions match TRBD1. There are 13 residues in the CDR3. With V trimmed by 4 bases and J by 11 bases, 6 bases remained unmatched. Germline V gene data show CDR1 as SGHDN and CDR2 as FVKESK. The CDR3 nucleotides are TGTGCCAGCAGCCCCGGACAGGGGTTATCCATATATTTT. It codes for CASSPGQGLSIYF.

V and J are TRBV27 and TRBJ1-1; 12 nucleotides match TRBD1. The CDR3 consists of 15 residues. V was pared by 5 bases and J by 4 bases, with 5 bases of the junction left unmatched. Germline V CDR1 and CDR2: MNHEY, SMNVEV (reference sequence). The CDR3 region is CASSPGTGGITEAFF. The CDR3, as DNA: TGTGCCAGCAGTCCCGGGACAGGGGGCATCACTGAAGCTTTCTTT.

The chain combines TRBV28 with TRBJ1-1; D is unresolved. The CDR3 runs 12 residues. Trimming took off 6 bases at V and 6 bases at J, with 11 bases between the two ends. Germline CDR1 and CDR2: MDHEN and SYDVKM. The CDR3 DNA follows: TGTGCCAGCAGCCTAATCCAAGCTGAAGCTTTCTTT. Translating gives CASSLIQAEAFF.

The rearrangement links TRBV15 to TRBJ2-6; maybe TRBD2 (5 bases). Trimming left V 0 bases short and J 2 bases short, with 11 bases between. The CDR3 totals 17 residues. The germline V gene has CDR1 LNHNV and CDR2 YYDKDF (reference sequence). CDR3 sequence: CATSRDYGVTGANVLTF. CDR3 coding DNA: TGTGCCACCAGCAGAGACTACGGGGTGACTGGGGCCAACGTCCTGACTTTC.

The chain has TRBV2 and TRBJ1-5; TRBD1 agrees at 12 bases. The CDR3 has 15 amino acids. V trimming: 6 bases; J trimming: 7 bases; junction bases outside the gene matches: 7. Germline V lookup: CDR1 SNHLY, CDR2 FYNNEI. This CDR3 is CASSAGTGGWQPQHF. The CDR3 DNA is TGTGCCAGCAGCGCCGGGACAGGGGGCTGGCAGCCCCAGCATTTT.

The chain combines TRBV5-1 with TRBJ2-2; 7 positions agree with TRBD1. With 6 bases clipped from V and 0 bases from J, the junction kept 2 bases outside the gene matches. Germline values: CDR1 SGHRS, CDR2 YFSETQ. There are 14 residues in the CDR3. The CDR3 reads CASTGQTNTGELFF. CDR3 DNA sequence: TGCGCCAGCACGGGACAGACGAACACCGGGGAGCTGTTTTTT.

The rearrangement joins TRBV19 to TRBJ1-3, with D possibly being TRBD1 (5 bases). Germline V gives CDR1 LNHDA, CDR2 SQIVND (reference sequence). Deletions cut 8 bases from V and 1 base from J, with 18 bases between. CDR3 size: 16 residues. DNA of the CDR3: TGTGCCAGTCGCCCTGACAGAGCATATTCTGGAAACACCATATATTTT. Protein sequence: CASRPDRAYSGNTIYF.

V gene TRBV7-9 combines with J gene TRBJ2-7; 8 bases are a match to TRBD2. CDR1 and CDR2 (germline): SEHNR, FQNEAQ (reference sequence). The CDR3 spans 14 residues. The ends lost 6 bases at V and 0 bases at J; junction bases unmatched: 4. CDR3 coding DNA: TGTGCCAGCAGTAGGGGGACTAGCTCCTACGAGCAGTACTTC. Encoded protein: CASSRGTSSYEQYF. The variable domain in full, with the rest retrieved from reference TRBV7-9 and TRBJ2-7, is DTGVSQNPRHKITKRGQNVTFRCDPISEHNRLYWYRQTLGQGPEFLTYFQNEAQLEKSRLLSDRFSAERPKGSFSTLEIQRTEQGDSAMYLCASSRGTSSYEQYFGPGTRLTVT.

The V call is TRBV5-1, the J call TRBJ2-1, with TRBD2 matching 8 bases. The CDR3 loop spans 16 amino acids. Trimming took 4 bases from V and 6 from J; bases not matched to a gene: 12. Looked up from germline, CDR1 is SGHRS and CDR2 is YFSETQ. The CDR3 sequence: CASSPGGTYGFNEQFF. CDR3 nucleotide sequence: TGCGCCAGCAGCCCGGGGGGGACCTACGGCTTCAATGAGCAGTTCTTC. The full variable domain, in which reference TRBV5-1 and TRBJ2-1 provide the parts outside the CDR3, is KAGVTQTPRYLIKTRGQQVTLSCSPISGHRSVSWYQQTPGQGLQFLFEYFSETQRNKGNFPGRFSGRQFSNSRSEMNVSTLELGDSALYLCASSPGGTYGFNEQFFGPGTRLTVL.

The chain joins TRBV6-1 to TRBJ1-2, with D perhaps TRBD1 (6 bases). Deletions cut 2 bases from V and 0 bases from J, with 13 bases between. Germline V gives CDR1 MNHNS, CDR2 SASEGT. The CDR3 is made up of 16 amino acids. Written as DNA, the CDR3 is TGTGCCAGCAGTGAACTTACAGGGTTATCTAACTATGGCTACACCTTC. This encodes CASSELTGLSNYGYTF.

The chain uses TRBV25-1 and TRBJ2-3, with TRBD2 identical over 9 bases. This CDR3 region has 16 residues. V was clipped by 7 bases and J by 6 bases; unmatched bases: 14. Germline loops: CDR1 MGHDK, CDR2 SYGVNS. This CDR3 reads CASTGDGREGRDTQYF. CDR3 sequence (DNA): TGTGCCAGCACCGGGGATGGGCGGGAGGGCAGGGATACGCAGTATTTT.

The chain has TRBV11-3 and TRBJ2-7; the match to TRBD1 covers 8 bases. Germline values: CDR1 SGHNT, CDR2 YENEEA. V was pared by 5 bases and J by 7 bases, with 16 bases of the junction left unmatched. The CDR3 has 16 amino acids. In DNA form, the CDR3 reads TGTGCCAGCAGCATGAGGCACGGACAGGGCTCGGGTGAGCAGTACTTC. Protein sequence: CASSMRHGQGSGEQYF. Using reference TRBV11-3 and TRBJ2-7 for the parts outside the CDR3, the full variable domain is EAGVVQSPRYKIIEKKQPVAFWCNPISGHNTLYWYLQNLGQGPELLIRYENEEAVDDSQLPKDRFSAERLKGVDSTLKIQPAELGDSAVYLCASSMRHGQGSGEQYFGPGTRLTVT.